This T cell receptor (beta chain) was identified during a study of T-cell memory formation after mild COVID-19. This CDR3 is 14 amino acids long. V gave up 2 bases and J gave up 8 bases; unmatched junction bases: 11. In germline, CDR1 is GTSNPN, CDR2 SVGIG (reference sequence). TCRdb passed the 5' RACE reads through MiXCR, listing each CDR3 protein once. Found here are around 400,000 distinct CDR3 sequences, roughly a quarter of them singletons; the top ten hold roughly 8.9%. The clonotype comes from an adult woman who had mild COVID-19 (a few samples of this study predate the infection). Cell type and time point are not known. Source material: PBMCs or a T cell subset sorted from them (not recorded which). V usage is TRBV30 and J usage is TRBJ1-1; the match to TRBD1 covers 7 bases. Written as DNA, the CDR3 is TGTGCCTGGAGTTACGGACAGGTTGGAATAGAAGCTTTCTTT. Protein product: CAWSYGQVGIEAFF.